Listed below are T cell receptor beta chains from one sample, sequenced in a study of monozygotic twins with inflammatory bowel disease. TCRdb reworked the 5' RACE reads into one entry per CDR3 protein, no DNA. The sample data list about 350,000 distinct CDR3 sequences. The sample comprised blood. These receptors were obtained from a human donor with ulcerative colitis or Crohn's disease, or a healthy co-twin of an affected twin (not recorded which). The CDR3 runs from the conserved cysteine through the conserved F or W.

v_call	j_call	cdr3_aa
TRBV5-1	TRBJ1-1	CASTTDPNTEAFF
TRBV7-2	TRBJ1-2	CASSLAPGGTGGPLADYGYTF
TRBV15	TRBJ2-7	CATSSSGTGRYEQYF
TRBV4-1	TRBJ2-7	CASSADGTSGYEQYF
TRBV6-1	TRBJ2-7	CASSRTGGTEQYF
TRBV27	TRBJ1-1	CASSLDLNTEAFF
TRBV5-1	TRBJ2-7	CASSLAIEVYEQYF
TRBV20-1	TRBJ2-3	CSSPRAISTDTQYF
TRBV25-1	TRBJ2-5	CASSEIKGQGETQYF
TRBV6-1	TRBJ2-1	CASSQTSGRFNEQFF
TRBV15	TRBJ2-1	CATSTSGSSYNEQFF
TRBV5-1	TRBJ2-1	CASSFDREQFF
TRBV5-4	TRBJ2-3	CASTSGSTDTQYF
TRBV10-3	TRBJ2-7	CAISEITGGPYEQYF
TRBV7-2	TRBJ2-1	CASSLPGGNYNEQFF
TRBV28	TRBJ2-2	CASTNGLAGTGELFF
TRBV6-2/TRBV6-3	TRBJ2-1	CASSRPPDSPGQFF
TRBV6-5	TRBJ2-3	CASSYGASADTQYF
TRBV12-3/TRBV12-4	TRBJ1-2	CASSFGFNYGYTF
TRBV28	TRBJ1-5	CASSGWGRGTTQPQHF
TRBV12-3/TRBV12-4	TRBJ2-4	CASSLSSSGYFKNIQYF
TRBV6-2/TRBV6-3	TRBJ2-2	CASSYLMNTGELFF
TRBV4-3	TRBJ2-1	CASSQTLRGGDEQFF
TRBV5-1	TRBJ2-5	CASSFGGSGGETQYF
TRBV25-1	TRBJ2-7	CATSPLAGDQYEQYF
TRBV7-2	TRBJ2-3	CASSYSVSSTDTQYF
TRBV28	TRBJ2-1	CASSAGLMNNEQFF
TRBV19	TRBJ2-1	CASSFIHTSGSYNEQFF
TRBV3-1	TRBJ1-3	CASSQGSPAGNTIYF
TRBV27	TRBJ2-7	CASSLFGGSLEQYF
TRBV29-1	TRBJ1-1	CSVVPYNGEAFF
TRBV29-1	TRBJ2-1	CSATWAGSYNEQFF
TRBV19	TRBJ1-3	CASSITIGQTGNTIYF